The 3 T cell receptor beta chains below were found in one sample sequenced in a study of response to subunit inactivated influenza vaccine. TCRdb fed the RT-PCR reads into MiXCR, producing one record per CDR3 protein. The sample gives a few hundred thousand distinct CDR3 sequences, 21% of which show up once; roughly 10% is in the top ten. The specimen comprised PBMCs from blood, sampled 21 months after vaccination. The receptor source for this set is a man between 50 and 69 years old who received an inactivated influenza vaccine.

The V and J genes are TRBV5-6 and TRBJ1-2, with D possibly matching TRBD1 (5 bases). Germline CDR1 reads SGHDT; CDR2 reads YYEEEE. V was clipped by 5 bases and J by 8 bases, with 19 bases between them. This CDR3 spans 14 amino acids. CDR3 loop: CASSPGGTMVGYTF. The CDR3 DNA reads TGTGCCAGCAGTCCCGGGGGGACGATGGTAGGCTACACCTTC. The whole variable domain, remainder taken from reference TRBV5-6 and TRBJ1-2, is DAGVTQSPTHLIKTRGQQVTLRCSPKSGHDTVSWYQQALGQGPQFIFQYYEEEERQRGNFPDRFSGHQFPNYSSELNVNALLLGDSALYLCASSPGGTMVGYTFGSGTRLTVV.

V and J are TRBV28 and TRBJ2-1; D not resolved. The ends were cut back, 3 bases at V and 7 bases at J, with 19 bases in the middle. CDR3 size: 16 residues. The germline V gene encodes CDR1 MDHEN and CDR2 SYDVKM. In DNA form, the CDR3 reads TGTGCCAGCAGTTTCCTAAGCCTCCACGCTTTAAATGAGCAGTTCTTC. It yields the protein CASSFLSLHALNEQFF.

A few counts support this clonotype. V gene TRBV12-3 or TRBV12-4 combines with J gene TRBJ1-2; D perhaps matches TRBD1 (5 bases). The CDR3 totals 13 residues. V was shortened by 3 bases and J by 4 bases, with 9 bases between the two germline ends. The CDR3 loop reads CASSLVGAYGYTF. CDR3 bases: TGTGCCAGCAGTTTGGTTGGGGCCTATGGCTACACCTTC.